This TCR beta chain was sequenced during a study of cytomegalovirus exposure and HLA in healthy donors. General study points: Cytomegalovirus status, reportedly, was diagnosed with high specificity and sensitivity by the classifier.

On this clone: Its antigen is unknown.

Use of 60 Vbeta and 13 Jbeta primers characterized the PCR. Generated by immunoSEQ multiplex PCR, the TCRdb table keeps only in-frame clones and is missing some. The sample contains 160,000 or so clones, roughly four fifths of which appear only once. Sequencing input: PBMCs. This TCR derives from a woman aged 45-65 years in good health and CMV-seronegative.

CDR3 bases: TGTGCCAGCAGTTCCCCCGGCAGGTTGAATCAGCCCCAGCATTTT. Its translation: CASSSPGRLNQPQHF. The chain carries TRBV28 and TRBJ1-5, with D hard to call. The CDR3 covers 15 residues. Trimming removed 4 bases from V and 4 bases from J, with 14 bases in between. Germline V lookup: CDR1 MDHEN, CDR2 SYDVKM.